This TCR beta chain stems from a study of response to subunit inactivated influenza vaccine. Overall study findings and caveats: Authors suggested few new T cells are recruited by each seasonal influenza vaccination.

TCRdb re-called the RT-PCR reads through MiXCR, storing one row per CDR3 protein. The data contain more than 200,000 distinct CDR3 sequences, roughly an eighth of them singletons. This clonotype was recorded at least ten times. Its antigen is unidentified. The CDR3 is 14 residues long. The V end lost 4 bases, the J end lost 8 bases, and 18 bases lay between the germline ends. Material: non-naive T cells sorted from PBMCs, obtained around two weeks before vaccination. The clonotype was recovered from a man between 50 and 59 years old who received an inactivated influenza vaccine. The chain employs TRBV12-3 or TRBV12-4 and TRBJ2-7; tentatively, D is TRBD2 (5 bases). The CDR3 sequence is CASSSFQMRDQQYF. CDR3 nucleotides: TGTGCCAGCAGTTCCTTCCAGATGAGGGATCAGCAGTACTTC.